The 5 T cell receptor beta chains reported below all come from one sample, sequenced in a study of T-cell reconstitution after alpha-beta-depleted transplantation in children. Unique molecular identifiers were incorporated into the prepared TCRbeta library. TCRdb analysed the PCR reads with MiXCR anew, one entry per CDR3 protein. Of hundreds of thousands of distinct CDR3 sequences in the sample, approximately 13% were seen once. The source was PBMCs from the stem cell graft donor, collected from the stem cell graft. The receptors originated from a human donor who donated a stem cell graft to a child with combined immunodeficiency.

There are many counts of this clonotype. This chain links TRBV4-3 with TRBJ2-3; the match to TRBD2 covers 11 bases. CDR3 length: 15 residues. V shed 3 bases and J 6 bases; nucleotides not matched to a gene: 5. Germline CDR1 and CDR2: LGHNA and YSLEER. The CDR3 spells CASSQETSGADTQYF. The CDR3 DNA is TGCGCCAGCAGCCAGGAGACTAGCGGGGCGGATACGCAGTATTTT.

In its sample, this clonotype was seen a few times. The V and J genes are TRBV20-1 and TRBJ2-5; TRBD2 matches at 7 bases. The ends lost 0 bases at V and 2 bases at J; junction bases unmatched: 12. The CDR3 loop spans 17 amino acids. CDR1 is DFQATT, CDR2 SNEGSKA, per germline (reference sequence). CDR3 nucleotides: TGCAGTGCTAGAGATCATGGCGGGAGAGCGCCTCAAGAGACCCAGTACTTC. Encoded protein: CSARDHGGRAPQETQYF.

This clonotype was recorded a few times. The CDR3 DNA sequence: TGTGCCTCAAACAGGGGAGGATCACCCCTCCACTTT. Amino acid sequence: CASNRGGSPLHF. V is TRBV30 and J is TRBJ1-6; 7 bases match TRBD1. V lost 7 bases, J lost 10 bases, and 7 bases stayed unmatched. Germline V gene lookup returns CDR1 GTSNPN and CDR2 SVGIG (reference sequence). The CDR3 runs to 12 residues.

The chain combines TRBV7-2 with TRBJ2-1, with TRBD2 matching 8 bases. Trimming cost V 5 bases and J 10 bases; bases outside gene matches: 7. The CDR3 runs to 13 residues. Per germline, CDR1 SGHTA and CDR2 FQGNSA. CDR3 sequence: CASSVPGGGEQFF. CDR3 DNA sequence: TGTGCCAGCAGCGTTCCCGGGGGGGGAGAGCAGTTCTTC.

This clonotype was seen repeatedly, ten times or more. V and J are TRBV5-1 and TRBJ2-7, with 8 bases that match TRBD1. The CDR3 has 16 amino acids. V was pared by 1 base and J by 1 base, with 7 bases of the junction left unmatched. Germline values: CDR1 SGHRS, CDR2 YFSETQ. The CDR3 coding sequence is TGCGCCAGCAGCTTGAATCAGGGGGCAACGTCCTACGAGCAGTACTTC. This translates into CASSLNQGATSYEQYF.